This TCR beta chain originates from a study of T cell responses to AZD1222 COVID-19 vaccine. As regards this clone: What it recognizes is unknown.

Produced via immunoSEQ multiplex PCR; TCRdb's table is partial and in-frame only. The data contain over 150,000 clones, 90% to 95% of them seen just once; the ten biggest clones take up about 1.5%. Combined were second doses at about 4 or about 12 weeks. This CDR3 has 13 residues. CDR1 and CDR2 (germline): MDHEN, SYDVKM. V shed 5 bases, J shed 5 bases, and the junction held 5 bases outside the gene matches. Study outcomes and limitations: Dominant CD4 TCR responses targeted spike regions 160-218 and 743-854. Regions left unmutated in variants are reportedly the target of nearly half of spike-specific TCRs.

The source was peripheral blood, collected 28 days after the second AZD1222 dose. The chain links TRBV28 to TRBJ1-1; 7 positions agree with TRBD1. This TCR was recovered from an adult who received the AZD1222 COVID-19 vaccine. CDR3 sequence: CASSPGGRTEAFF. The CDR3 DNA reads as TGTGCCAGCAGTCCAGGGGGGAGGACTGAAGCTTTCTTT.